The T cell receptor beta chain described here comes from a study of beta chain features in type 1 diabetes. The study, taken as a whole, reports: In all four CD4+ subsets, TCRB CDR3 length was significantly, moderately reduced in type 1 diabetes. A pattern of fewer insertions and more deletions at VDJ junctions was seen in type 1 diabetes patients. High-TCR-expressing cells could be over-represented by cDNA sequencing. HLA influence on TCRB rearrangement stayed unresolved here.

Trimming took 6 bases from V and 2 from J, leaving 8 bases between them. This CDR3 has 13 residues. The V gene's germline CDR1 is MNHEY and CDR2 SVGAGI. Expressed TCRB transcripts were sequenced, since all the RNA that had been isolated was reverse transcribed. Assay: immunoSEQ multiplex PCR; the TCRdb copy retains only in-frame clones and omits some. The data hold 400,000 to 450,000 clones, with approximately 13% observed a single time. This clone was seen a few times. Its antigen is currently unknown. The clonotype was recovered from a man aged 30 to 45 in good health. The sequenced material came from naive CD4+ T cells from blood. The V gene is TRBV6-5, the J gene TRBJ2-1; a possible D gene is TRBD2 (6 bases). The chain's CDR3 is CASRGTAYNEQFF. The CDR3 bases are TGTGCCAGCAGAGGGACTGCCTACAATGAGCAGTTCTTC.